Shown below are 31 T cell receptor beta chains from a single sample sequenced in a study of blood T cell repertoires in COVID-19. Data came from immunoSEQ multiplex PCR; TCRdb stores just in-frame clones and leaves some out. The data show under 250,000 clones, about 91% seen once. The source material was peripheral blood. Source of these receptors: a woman between 40 and 50 years old with acute or convalescent COVID-19.

This clone appeared a single time. This chain connects TRBV7-8 to TRBJ1-1; TRBD1 agrees at 10 bases. Germline V gene lookup returns CDR1 SGHVS and CDR2 FQNEAQ. The V gene end was trimmed by 3 bases and the J gene end by 3 bases; junction bases not matched to a gene: 4. CDR3 length equals 15 residues. CDR3 protein: CASSFVGQGYTEAFF. The DNA for the CDR3 is TGTGCCAGCAGCTTTGTGGGACAGGGGTACACTGAAGCTTTCTTT. Full variable domain (rest looked up from reference TRBV7-8 and TRBJ1-1): GAGVSQSPRYKVAKRGQDVALRCDPISGHVSLFWYQQALGQGPEFLTYFQNEAQLDKSGLPSDRFFAERPEGSVSTLKIQRTQQEDSAVYLCASSFVGQGYTEAFFGQGTRLTVV.

The chain is built from TRBV12-5 and TRBJ1-3, with 10 positions matching TRBD1. The V gene's germline CDR1 is LGHNT and CDR2 FRNRAP. The V gene end was trimmed by 3 bases and the J gene end by 0 bases; junction bases not matched to a gene: 11. This CDR3 has 19 amino acids. This CDR3 reads CASGFHPGTGAVSGNTIYF. The CDR3 DNA is TGTGCTAGTGGTTTTCACCCCGGGACAGGGGCCGTCTCTGGAAACACCATATATTTT.

The rearrangement joins TRBV5-6 to TRBJ1-5; 8 bases match TRBD1. Germline CDR1 SGHDT, CDR2 YYEEEE. The trim removed 2 bases at V and 5 bases at J, leaving 3 bases unmatched. The CDR3 totals 14 residues. This CDR3 reads CASSFYRGYQPQHF. CDR3 nucleotide sequence: TGTGCCAGCAGCTTCTACAGGGGGTATCAGCCCCAGCATTTT.

This clone occurred once. V usage is TRBV9 and J usage is TRBJ1-1; D uncertain. The germline V gene encodes CDR1 SGDLS and CDR2 YYNGEE. CDR3 length: 14 amino acids. V lost 0 bases and J lost 1, with 7 bases in between. CDR3 sequence reads: CASSVAARNTEAFF. The CDR3, as DNA: TGTGCCAGCAGCGTAGCCGCGCGGAACACTGAAGCTTTCTTT.

The chain links TRBV6-5 to TRBJ1-1; no clear D. The CDR3 extends over 14 amino acids. Trimming took 5 bases from V and 3 from J, leaving 13 bases between them. Germline V gene data show CDR1 as MNHEY and CDR2 as SVGAGI. DNA for the CDR3: TGTGCCAGCAGTCGGGGTTGGAGGGACACTGAAGCTTTCTTT. This gives the protein CASSRGWRDTEAFF.

The gene calls are TRBV18 and TRBJ2-7; D perhaps matches TRBD2 (6 bases). Trimming took off 6 bases at V and 5 bases at J, with 17 bases between the two ends. Germline CDR1 reads KGHSH; CDR2 reads LQKENI. This CDR3 comprises 14 residues. The chain's CDR3 is CASSVRASGDEQYV. The CDR3 coding sequence is TGTGCCAGCTCGGTCCGGGCCTCGGGGGACGAGCAGTACGTC.

This sequence joins TRBV9 and TRBJ1-2; D is possibly TRBD1 (6 bases). V was shortened by 3 bases and J by 4 bases, with 13 bases between the two germline ends. Germline CDR1 SGDLS, CDR2 YYNGEE. CDR3 length: 14 amino acids. For the CDR3, the DNA is TGTGCCAGCAGCGACCAGCCAGGGGCCTATGGCTACACCTTC. Its translation: CASSDQPGAYGYTF. Full variable domain (missing parts from reference TRBV9 and TRBJ1-2): DSGVTQTPKHLITATGQRVTLRCSPRSGDLSVYWYQQSLDQGLQFLIQYYNGEERAKGNILERFSAQQFPDLHSELNLSSLELGDSALYFCASSDQPGAYGYTFGSGTRLTVV.

The chain has TRBV10-2 and TRBJ1-2; a possible D gene is TRBD1 (6 bases). CDR3 length: 15 amino acids. Germline V gene data show CDR1 as WSHSY and CDR2 as SAAADI. V was pared by 1 base and J by 4 bases, with 13 bases between. The CDR3 loop reads CASSEWDNDFYGYTF. CDR3 nucleotides: TGCGCCAGCAGTGAGTGGGACAACGACTTCTATGGCTACACCTTC.

This clone was detected only once. The gene calls are TRBV2 and TRBJ1-2; 7 bases line up with TRBD1. The CDR3 covers 14 residues. The germline V gene has CDR1 SNHLY and CDR2 FYNNEI. V dropped 11 bases and J dropped 1; count of bases not matched to a gene: 10. This CDR3 reads CASARDSINYGYTF. DNA of the CDR3: TGTGCCTCAGCACGGGACAGCATTAACTATGGCTACACCTTC.

Of note for this clone: The junction departs from the called germline gene at one end, perhaps through a read error. V and J are TRBV3-1 (or the pseudogene TRBV3-2) and TRBJ2-2, with 8 bases identical to TRBD2. The germline V gene has CDR1 LGHDT and CDR2 YNNKEL (reference sequence). The CDR3 runs to 15 residues. CDR3 sequence reads: CARSRGGRRSGELFF. The CDR3 coding sequence is TGTGCCCGCAGCCGGGGGGGGCGTAGATCCGGGGAGCTGTTTTTT.

This rearrangement joins TRBV6-1 to TRBJ2-1; TRBD2 matches at 7 bases. Germline CDR1 MNHNS, CDR2 SASEGT. J was trimmed by 6 bases and V by 3 bases; bases with no gene match: 11. The CDR3 is 16 residues long. The DNA for the CDR3 is TGTGCCAGCAGTGAGTTTTCCCGGGGGGATGGCAATGAGCAGTTCTTC. Encoded protein: CASSEFSRGDGNEQFF.

The chain has TRBV19 and TRBJ1-2, with D tentatively TRBD1 (5 bases). Trimming left V 10 bases short and J 5 bases short, with 14 bases between. The CDR3 contains 12 residues. Per the germline V gene, CDR1 is LNHDA and CDR2 is SQIVND (reference sequence). This chain's CDR3 is CATFGQPYGYTF. CDR3 DNA sequence: TGTGCCACCTTCGGACAACCTTATGGCTACACCTTC.

V usage is TRBV15 and J usage is TRBJ1-5; no reliable D call. The CDR3 runs 15 residues. The V end was cut by 0 bases, the J end by 0 bases, with 6 bases between. The germline V gene has CDR1 LNHNV and CDR2 YYDKDF (reference sequence). The CDR3 region has the DNA TGTGCCACCAGCAGAGATCTCTATAGCAATCAGCCCCAGCATTTT. Its translation is CATSRDLYSNQPQHF.

This clone was recorded a few times. This sequence joins TRBV19 and TRBJ1-2; no reliable D call. CDR3 size: 14 residues. Germline CDR1 LNHDA, CDR2 SQIVND (reference sequence). Between the trimmed V and J ends, which lost 3 bases and 3 bases, there was a span of 11 bases. As DNA, the CDR3 is TGTGCCAGTAGTATCGGAGTCGGAGACTATGGCTACACCTTC. It codes for CASSIGVGDYGYTF.

The chain combines TRBV5-1 with TRBJ2-3; D remains unclear. The CDR3 is made up of 12 amino acids. Per the germline V gene, CDR1 is SGHRS and CDR2 is YFSETQ. Trimming stripped 2 bases from V and 4 bases from J, with 5 bases between. CDR3 nucleotides: TGCGCCAGCAGCTTAATATCAGATACGCAGTATTTT. This translates into CASSLISDTQYF.

The chain joins TRBV14 to TRBJ1-4, with 7 positions matching TRBD1. J gave up 11 bases and V 0 bases, and 21 bases lay outside the gene matches. The CDR3 has 19 amino acids. The germline V gene encodes CDR1 SGHDN and CDR2 FVKESK. This chain's CDR3 is CASSQDWIQGEGWSRKLFF. The CDR3 nucleotides read TGTGCCAGCAGCCAAGATTGGATCCAGGGGGAAGGGTGGTCCAGGAAACTGTTTTTT.

The chain couples TRBV6-5 to TRBJ2-6; tentative D call: TRBD2 (6 bases). CDR1 and CDR2 (germline): MNHEY, SVGAGI. The CDR3 contains 14 residues. Trimming removed 6 bases from V and 4 bases from J, with 10 bases in between. In DNA, the CDR3 is TGTGCCAGCAGACGGGAGTACGGGGCCAACGTCCTGACTTTC. It yields the protein CASRREYGANVLTF.

This chain links TRBV24-1 with TRBJ2-1; TRBD2 is a possible D gene (5 bases). In germline, CDR1 is KGHDR, CDR2 SFDVKD. V lost 9 bases and J 7 bases, leaving 15 bases between the germline ends. This CDR3 contains 13 residues. The CDR3: CATARRLGNEQFF. DNA of the CDR3: TGTGCCACCGCAAGGAGGTTAGGGAATGAGCAGTTCTTC.

The CDR3 sequence is CATSRTRTVGETQYF. DNA of the CDR3: TGTGCCACCAGCAGAACTAGGACAGTTGGCGAGACCCAGTACTTC. The chain recombines TRBV15 with TRBJ2-5, with D possibly TRBD1 on 6 matching bases. V gave up 2 bases and J gave up 5 bases, with 15 bases separating them. The length of the CDR3 is 15 residues. Germline V gene sequence: CDR1 LNHNV, CDR2 YYDKDF (reference sequence).

The V call is TRBV25-1, the J call TRBJ2-5; the D gene is possibly TRBD2 (5 bases). This CDR3 contains 13 residues. V gave up 8 bases and J gave up 0 bases, with 10 bases separating them. Per germline, CDR1 MGHDK and CDR2 SYGVNS. CDR3 sequence (DNA): TGTGCCAGCGGCGCCGGGAACCAAGAGACCCAGTACTTC. It yields the protein CASGAGNQETQYF.

The chain uses TRBV6-5 and TRBJ2-2, with D possibly TRBD1 on 5 matching bases. CDR1 MNHEY and CDR2 SVGAGI come from the germline V gene. Trimming removed 6 bases at V and 4 bases at J, with 9 bases between. The CDR3 consists of 13 residues. The CDR3 sequence: CASRGVATGELFF. In DNA, the CDR3 is TGTGCCAGCAGAGGGGTAGCCACCGGGGAGCTGTTTTTT.

The chain uses TRBV5-1 and TRBJ1-1; TRBD1 is a possible D gene (5 bases). The V gene's germline CDR1 is SGHRS and CDR2 YFSETQ. V lost 0 bases and J 11 bases, leaving 14 bases between the germline ends. The CDR3 totals 13 residues. This chain's CDR3 is CASSLEGVGVAFF. The CDR3 DNA reads TGCGCCAGCAGCTTGGAAGGGGTAGGAGTTGCTTTCTTT.

The rearrangement joins TRBV18 to TRBJ1-4; D gene uncertain. This CDR3 is built from 16 residues. The V gene lost 2 bases and the J gene lost 12 bases, with 22 bases spanning the gap. The germline V gene encodes CDR1 KGHSH and CDR2 LQKENI. CDR3 coding DNA: TGTGCCAGCTCACCAGGGTCCATAGCCCAAAATCCTGAACTGTTTTTT. This translates into CASSPGSIAQNPELFF.

V is TRBV5-1 and J is TRBJ1-6, with 8 bases lining up with TRBD1. J was trimmed by 9 bases and V by 4 bases; bases with no gene match: 12. The CDR3 spans 16 residues. CDR1 SGHRS and CDR2 YFSETQ come from the germline V gene. CDR3 sequence (DNA): TGCGCCAGCAGCCCTTCCGGACAGGGCATTGGTTCACCCCTCCACTTT. This gives the protein CASSPSGQGIGSPLHF. The full variable domain, with the rest looked up from reference TRBV5-1 and TRBJ1-6, is KAGVTQTPRYLIKTRGQQVTLSCSPISGHRSVSWYQQTPGQGLQFLFEYFSETQRNKGNFPGRFSGRQFSNSRSEMNVSTLELGDSALYLCASSPSGQGIGSPLHFGNGTRLTVT.

The chain has TRBV24-1 and TRBJ1-1, with TRBD1 matching over 8 bases. The CDR3 is made up of 13 amino acids. The V segment lost 7 bases and the J segment 4 bases; nucleotides outside the gene matches: 4. Per germline, CDR1 KGHDR and CDR2 SFDVKD. For the CDR3, the DNA is TGTGCCACCAGATTAACAGGGGGCACTGAAGCTTTCTTT. Its translation: CATRLTGGTEAFF.

This clone was counted once. The rearrangement joins TRBV29-1 to TRBJ1-2, with D maybe TRBD1 (6 bases). The CDR3 covers 15 residues. Trimming took 3 bases from V and 4 from J, leaving 18 bases between them. Per the germline V gene, CDR1 is SQVTM and CDR2 is ANQGSEA. The CDR3 DNA sequence: TGCAGCGTTGACTATGCTGGGGGGGCAATCTATGGCTACACCTTC. Translating it yields CSVDYAGGAIYGYTF.

The chain couples TRBV7-3 to TRBJ2-4; D ambiguous. The V gene lost 1 base and the J gene lost 5 bases, with 6 bases spanning the gap. The CDR3 extends over 13 amino acids. Germline values: CDR1 SGHTA, CDR2 FQGTGA. The CDR3 here is CASSLNSENIQYF. The CDR3 nucleotides read TGTGCCAGCAGCTTAAACTCGGAAAACATTCAGTACTTC.

This rearrangement joins TRBV24-1 to TRBJ2-7, with TRBD1 matching 9 bases. The V and J ends lost 5 bases and 5 bases, in that order; junction bases with no gene match: 6. The CDR3 is 14 amino acids. Germline CDR1 reads KGHDR; CDR2 reads SFDVKD. CDR3 sequence (DNA): TGTGCCACCAGTGGGGGACAGGGTTACCACGAGCAGTACGTC. Its translation: CATSGGQGYHEQYV.

This clone has only one observation. J is TRBJ2-2 and V is TRBV5-1; the D gene is possibly TRBD1 (6 bases). Per germline, CDR1 SGHRS and CDR2 YFSETQ. CDR3 length equals 14 residues. V was clipped by 4 bases and J by 4 bases, with 11 bases between them. CDR3 loop: CASSRTGSTGELFF. For the CDR3, the DNA is TGCGCCAGCAGCCGAACAGGGAGCACCGGGGAGCTGTTTTTT.

The chain uses TRBV11-2 and TRBJ2-7; D may be TRBD1 (5 bases). The V gene's germline CDR1 is SGHAT and CDR2 FQNNGV. CDR3 length: 16 amino acids. The V and J ends lost 4 bases and 3 bases respectively, with 19 bases between them. CDR3 coding DNA: TGTGCCAGCAGCTCCTACGATCCCCAGGGCTACTACGAGCAGTACGTC. It codes for CASSSYDPQGYYEQYV.

The chain links TRBV10-3 to TRBJ1-2; TRBD1 is a possible D gene (6 bases). This CDR3 region has 15 residues. CDR1 ENHRY and CDR2 SYGVKD come from the germline V gene. Trimming removed 3 bases from V and 8 bases from J, with 19 bases in between. Here the CDR3 reads CAISDSQGTAGGYTF. DNA of the CDR3: TGTGCCATCAGTGACTCCCAGGGGACCGCTGGGGGCTACACCTTC.